The 29 T cell receptor beta chains given below trace back to one sample, sequenced in a study of blood T cell repertoires in COVID-19. Only in-frame clones appear in the TCRdb table, and some are missing; sequencing was by immunoSEQ multiplex PCR. The sample holds roughly 290,000 clones, roughly 85% seen once. Material for sequencing was PBMCs or T cells enriched from blood (not recorded which). These TCRs come from a woman in her twenties or thirties who had recovered from COVID-19.

V gene TRBV6-5 combines with J gene TRBJ2-7; possibly TRBD1 for D (5 bases). Deletions cut 0 bases from V and 4 bases from J, with 16 bases between. Per germline, CDR1 MNHEY and CDR2 SVGAGI. This CDR3 has 16 amino acids. CDR3 in DNA: TGTGCCAGCAGTTACTCTAGGGGCGCGAGGTGGTACGAGCAGTACTTC. Translating it yields CASSYSRGARWYEQYF.

The chain joins TRBV5-1 to TRBJ2-5; D is undetermined. The CDR3 sequence is 14 residues long. Trimming took 0 bases from V and 11 from J, leaving 17 bases between them. The germline V gene has CDR1 SGHRS and CDR2 YFSETQ. Here the CDR3 DNA reads TGCGCCAGCAGCTTGGACACGCCAGATCGCACACAGTACTTC. This translates into CASSLDTPDRTQYF.

V usage is TRBV28 and J usage is TRBJ1-2; perhaps TRBD1 as D (5 bases). Germline V gene lookup returns CDR1 MDHEN and CDR2 SYDVKM. The V gene lost 5 bases and the J gene lost 2 bases, with 12 bases spanning the gap. The CDR3 has 14 amino acids. CDR3 sequence (DNA): TGTGCCAGCAGTAGCCCGGACACCAACTATGGCTACACCTTC. This sequence encodes CASSSPDTNYGYTF.

This chain joins TRBV2 and TRBJ2-3; 8 bases align to TRBD2. The CDR3 spans 19 residues. V dropped 7 bases and J dropped 1; count of bases not matched to a gene: 19. CDR1 and CDR2 (germline): SNHLY, FYNNEI. CDR3 nucleotide sequence: TGTGCCAGCAATCCGGGACTAGGGGTCACCCAATCGGGCACAGATACGCAGTATTTT. It codes for CASNPGLGVTQSGTDTQYF.

The J gene is TRBJ2-2, the V gene TRBV10-3; 9 bases map to TRBD1. The V and J ends lost 6 bases and 4 bases, in that order; junction bases with no gene match: 0. The CDR3 runs to 13 residues. Germline V gene data show CDR1 as ENHRY and CDR2 as SYGVKD. DNA for the CDR3: TGTGCCATCAGGACAGGGGGCACCGGGGAGCTGTTTTTT. Its protein is CAIRTGGTGELFF.

This chain links TRBV9 with TRBJ2-3; 8 bases are a match to TRBD2. The CDR3 is 16 amino acids. Germline loops: CDR1 SGDLS, CDR2 YYNGEE. V was clipped by 0 bases and J by 0 bases; unmatched bases: 3. CDR3 in amino acids: CASSVEPSGSTDTQYF. DNA of the CDR3: TGTGCCAGCAGCGTAGAACCTAGCGGGAGCACAGATACGCAGTATTTT. The complete variable domain, with remaining parts taken from reference TRBV9 and TRBJ2-3, reads DSGVTQTPKHLITATGQRVTLRCSPRSGDLSVYWYQQSLDQGLQFLIQYYNGEERAKGNILERFSAQQFPDLHSELNLSSLELGDSALYFCASSVEPSGSTDTQYFGPGTRLTVL.

CDR3 DNA: TGTGCCAGCAGCTTGGGAGCGGGGGGACTAAGCTCCTACAATGAGCAGTTCTTC. This gives the protein CASSLGAGGLSSYNEQFF. J is TRBJ2-1 and V is TRBV11-2; 9 bases are a match to TRBD2. This CDR3 contains 18 residues. V lost 3 bases to trimming and J lost 0 bases; unmatched junction nucleotides: 9. Germline loops: CDR1 SGHAT, CDR2 FQNNGV. Full variable domain (remainder filled in from reference TRBV11-2 and TRBJ2-1): EAGVAQSPRYKIIEKRQSVAFWCNPISGHATLYWYQQILGQGPKLLIQFQNNGVVDDSQLPKDRFSAERLKGVDSTLKIQPAKLEDSAVYLCASSLGAGGLSSYNEQFFGPGTRLTVL.

V is TRBV4-1 and J is TRBJ2-7; TRBD1 matches at 11 bases. The V gene end was trimmed by 1 base and the J gene end by 4 bases; junction bases not matched to a gene: 9. The CDR3 has 17 residues. CDR1 is MGHRA and CDR2 is YSYEKL in the germline V gene. CDR3: CASSQGRFRDRGYEQYF. As DNA, the CDR3 is TGCGCCAGCAGCCAAGGCCGTTTCCGGGACAGGGGGTACGAGCAGTACTTC.

The chain employs TRBV19 and TRBJ1-1; a weak D match, TRBD1 (5 bases). This CDR3 is built from 16 residues. Germline CDR1 reads LNHDA; CDR2 reads SQIVND (reference sequence). V lost 3 bases, J lost 0 bases, and 14 bases lay in between. The CDR3 loop is CASSIGGKVVNTEAFF. In nucleotides, the CDR3 is TGTGCCAGTAGTATCGGGGGAAAGGTCGTGAACACTGAAGCTTTCTTT.

The V and J genes are TRBV27 and TRBJ2-7; TRBD1 agrees at 7 bases. J gave up 3 bases and V 7 bases, and 15 bases lay outside the gene matches. The CDR3 consists of 16 residues. Germline assignment: CDR1 MNHEY and CDR2 SMNVEV (reference sequence). The CDR3 sequence is CASTSLFGDRDYEQYF. In DNA, the CDR3 is TGTGCCAGCACCTCCCTCTTCGGGGACAGAGACTACGAGCAGTACTTC.

The chain joins TRBV30 to TRBJ1-1; 9 bases match TRBD1. There are 15 residues in the CDR3. Trimming cost V 4 bases and J 5 bases; bases outside gene matches: 11. From germline, CDR1 is GTSNPN and CDR2 SVGIG (reference sequence). In nucleotides, the CDR3 is TGTGCCTGGACTCGGGACAGGGTACGGGGAACTGAAGCTTTCTTT. This gives the protein CAWTRDRVRGTEAFF.

The chain couples TRBV5-1 to TRBJ2-3, with D maybe TRBD2 (7 bases). This CDR3 contains 15 residues. V was pared by 5 bases and J by 3 bases, with 16 bases between. The germline V gene encodes CDR1 SGHRS and CDR2 YFSETQ. CDR3 coding DNA: TGCGCCAGCAGTGGGGGGGCTACGGGAACAGATACGCAGTATTTT. The encoded protein is CASSGGATGTDTQYF.

The rearrangement links TRBV10-3 to TRBJ2-1; no clear D gene. CDR1 ENHRY and CDR2 SYGVKD come from the germline V gene. The V end was cut by 4 bases, the J end by 9 bases, with 13 bases between. This CDR3 spans 13 amino acids. CDR3 coding DNA: TGTGCCATCAGTGGTCGACACGAGAGTGAGCAGTTCTTC. It yields the protein CAISGRHESEQFF.

This clone showed up just once. The chain joins TRBV29-1 to TRBJ1-1, with D possibly matching TRBD1 (6 bases). Germline V lookup: CDR1 SQVTM, CDR2 ANQGSEA. The CDR3 runs 15 residues. V lost 5 bases to trimming and J lost 0 bases, with 16 bases between them. The CDR3 bases are TGCAGCGTTCCGGGGCAGGGACAAATGAACACTGAAGCTTTCTTT. Translated, it gives CSVPGQGQMNTEAFF.

V is TRBV9 and J is TRBJ2-1; a possible D gene is TRBD2 (5 bases). This CDR3 spans 15 amino acids. Germline CDR1 and CDR2: SGDLS and YYNGEE. V was trimmed by 3 bases and J by 4 bases, leaving 14 bases between them. The DNA of the CDR3 is TGTGCCAGCAGCGCCCGCGGACGGGAATACAATGAGCAGTTCTTC. Encoded protein: CASSARGREYNEQFF.

The chain couples TRBV5-4 to TRBJ2-5, with D maybe TRBD2 (5 bases). Trimming shortened V by 4 bases and J by 2 bases, and 9 bases separated the two germline ends. Germline CDR1 is SGHNT and CDR2 is YYREEE (reference sequence). The CDR3 runs 13 residues. The CDR3 reads CASSSSEQETQYF. In nucleotides, the CDR3 is TGTGCCAGCAGCAGTAGCGAGCAAGAGACCCAGTACTTC.

The V gene is TRBV5-4, the J gene TRBJ2-3; a possible D gene is TRBD2 (5 bases). The CDR3 has 16 amino acids. Trimming shortened V by 2 bases and J by 5 bases, and 18 bases separated the two germline ends. Germline V gene data show CDR1 as SGHNT and CDR2 as YYREEE (reference sequence). CDR3 amino acids: CASSLVGHLGGDTQYF. DNA of the CDR3: TGTGCCAGCAGCTTAGTTGGGCACCTTGGAGGAGATACGCAGTATTTT.

The chain uses TRBV3-1 (or the pseudogene TRBV3-2) and TRBJ1-5; no clear D gene. Trimming took 5 bases from V and 5 from J, leaving 7 bases between them. The CDR3 totals 12 residues. CDR1 is LGHDT and CDR2 is YNNKEL in the germline V gene (reference sequence). The CDR3 DNA sequence: TGTGCCAGCAGCTCCTTAGATCAGCCCCAGCATTTT. Protein: CASSSLDQPQHF.

V usage is TRBV4-1 and J usage is TRBJ1-1; D is ambiguous. Germline CDR1 MGHRA, CDR2 YSYEKL. V shed 0 bases and J shed 5 bases, with 13 bases lying between them. This CDR3 has 15 amino acids. This chain's CDR3 is CASSQDTGGRTEAFF. CDR3 sequence (DNA): TGCGCCAGCAGCCAAGATACGGGAGGTAGGACTGAAGCTTTCTTT.

The rearrangement links TRBV27 to TRBJ2-1; the match to TRBD2 covers 10 bases. Germline V lookup: CDR1 MNHEY, CDR2 SMNVEV (reference sequence). The CDR3 has 14 amino acids. Germline trimming cut 5 bases from V and 6 bases from J; bases unmatched to any gene: 4. The CDR3 DNA is TGTGCCAGCAGTAGAGCGGGGGGGCCCAATGAGCAGTTCTTC. Its translation: CASSRAGGPNEQFF.

The chain uses TRBV9 and TRBJ1-1; D is unresolved. V lost 0 bases and J lost 4, with 7 bases in between. The germline CDR1 and CDR2 sequences are SGDLS and YYNGEE. The CDR3 consists of 13 residues. The CDR3 sequence: CASSVGWSTEAFF. CDR3 nucleotides: TGTGCCAGCAGCGTAGGATGGAGCACTGAAGCTTTCTTT.

The chain recombines TRBV5-6 with TRBJ2-7; unclear D gene. V lost 0 bases and J lost 6, with 7 bases in between. The CDR3 has 12 residues. Germline V lookup: CDR1 SGHDT, CDR2 YYEEEE. The CDR3 protein is CASSLVYGEQYF. CDR3 nucleotide sequence: TGTGCCAGCAGCTTGGTTTACGGCGAGCAGTACTTC.

The chain couples TRBV9 to TRBJ2-3; perhaps TRBD2 as D (7 bases). The CDR3 extends over 17 amino acids. Trimming pared 0 bases from V and 1 base from J, leaving 15 bases between. CDR1 is SGDLS, CDR2 YYNGEE, per germline. The CDR3 loop reads CASSVVGGGLGTDTQYF. The DNA of the CDR3 is TGTGCCAGCAGCGTAGTGGGGGGGGGCCTCGGCACAGATACGCAGTATTTT.

The genes are TRBV6-5 and TRBJ2-2; 9 bases align to TRBD1. The J segment lost 4 bases and the V segment lost 6 bases, leaving 6 bases of the junction unmatched. Looked up from germline, CDR1 is MNHEY and CDR2 is SVGAGI. CDR3 length: 15 residues. The CDR3 sequence is CASRWGQGSTGELFF. CDR3 DNA sequence: TGTGCCAGCAGATGGGGACAGGGAAGCACCGGGGAGCTGTTTTTT.

This chain links TRBV7-3 with TRBJ1-1; 7 nucleotides match TRBD1. The CDR3 spans 13 residues. CDR1 and CDR2 from the germline V gene are SGHTA and FQGTGA. Trimming cost V 4 bases and J 3 bases; bases outside gene matches: 2. The CDR3 DNA reads TGTGCCAGCAGCTCGCAGGGGGACACTGAAGCTTTCTTT. It yields the protein CASSSQGDTEAFF.

The J gene is TRBJ2-3, the V gene TRBV10-3, with D possibly TRBD1 on 7 matching bases. The germline gives CDR1 ENHRY, CDR2 SYGVKD. Trimming shortened V by 10 bases and J by 3 bases, and 20 bases separated the two germline ends. This CDR3 region has 15 residues. The CDR3 DNA sequence: TGTGCCACCCGGCCCCCAGGGGGGACTACAGATACGCAGTATTTT. It codes for CATRPPGGTTDTQYF.

This chain's CDR3 is CAIKGNHGTGSYEQYF. CDR3 nucleotide sequence: TGTGCCATCAAGGGTAACCATGGGACAGGCTCCTACGAGCAGTACTTC. The chain couples TRBV10-3 to TRBJ2-7, with TRBD1 matching over 8 bases. Unmatched junction bases numbered 11, after V lost 7 bases and J lost 0 bases. Germline CDR1 ENHRY, CDR2 SYGVKD. The CDR3 contains 16 residues.

CDR3 amino acids: CASSIRGRGETQYF. CDR3 coding DNA: TGTGCCAGTAGTATCAGGGGACGGGGAGAGACCCAGTACTTC. The chain employs TRBV19 and TRBJ2-5, with D perhaps TRBD1 (6 bases). The ends were cut back, 3 bases at V and 4 bases at J, with 12 bases in the middle. Germline CDR1 reads LNHDA; CDR2 reads SQIVND (reference sequence). The CDR3 extends over 14 amino acids.

This clone was observed a single time. V and J are TRBV19 and TRBJ2-1; the match to TRBD2 covers 10 bases. Trimming removed 4 bases from V and 4 bases from J; junction bases left unmatched: 7. The CDR3 sequence is 16 residues long. Per germline, CDR1 LNHDA and CDR2 SQIVND (reference sequence). CDR3 in amino acids: CASSTVNSGRYNEQFF. The CDR3, as DNA: TGTGCCAGTAGTACCGTAAATAGCGGGAGGTACAATGAGCAGTTCTTC. Filled out from reference TRBV19 and TRBJ2-1, the complete variable domain reads DGGITQSPKYLFRKEGQNVTLSCEQNLNHDAMYWYRQDPGQGLRLIYYSQIVNDFQKGDIAEGYSVSREKKESFPLTVTSAQKNPTAFYLCASSTVNSGRYNEQFFGPGTRLTVL.